These T cell receptor beta chains were read from a single sample in a study of blood T cell repertoires in COVID-19. Clones were read by immunoSEQ multiplex PCR, and TCRdb kept only the in-frame ones, dropping some. The table lists 400,000 or so clones, around nine tenths of them singletons. The sequenced sample was peripheral blood. These receptors were taken from a man aged 18-30 years with COVID-19, enrolled during active disease. The CDR3 runs from the conserved cysteine through the conserved F or W. A D gene is named only where the DNA matches it firmly. For some rows the clone size is stated as once, few or many, or as a class when expanded; others skip it.

DNA: TGTGCCAGCAGTGGATCTCGAGGCCTAAGCACAGATACGCAGTATTTT
CDR3: CASSGSRGLSTDTQYF
D: -
V: TRBV2
size: -
J: TRBJ2-3

DNA: TGTGCCACCCAGGGGGGCGCGGAGGACCAGCCCCAGCATTTT
CDR3: CATQGGAEDQPQHF
D: TRBD1
V: TRBV10-3
size: -
J: TRBJ1-5

DNA: TGTGCCAGCAGTTACTCTCACACAACCTCCTACGAGCAGTACTTC
CDR3: CASSYSHTTSYEQYF
D: -
V: TRBV6-6
size: -
J: TRBJ2-7

DNA: TGTGCCAGCAGCGTGGAGGACAGGAACACCGGGGAGCTGTTTTTT
CDR3: CASSVEDRNTGELFF
D: -
V: TRBV5-4
size: -
J: TRBJ2-2

DNA: TGTGCCAGCAGTCCAGGCCGGGCGGATTTTTTAGATGGGGGGGTCGGAGAGACCCAGTACTTC
CDR3: CASSPGRADFLDGGVGETQYF
D: TRBD2
V: TRBV27
size: once
J: TRBJ2-5

DNA: TGTGCCAGCAGTTTCGGACGGGGCTCTGGAAACACCATATATTTT
CDR3: CASSFGRGSGNTIYF
D: -
V: TRBV27
size: few
J: TRBJ1-3

DNA: TGTGCCAGCAGTCCGACGGCGGGAGCTTCCTACGAGCAGTACTTC
CDR3: CASSPTAGASYEQYF
D: TRBD2
V: TRBV2
size: -
J: TRBJ2-7

DNA: TGTGCCAGCTTCCTGGGACAGGTTAATTATGGCTACACCTTC
CDR3: CASFLGQVNYGYTF
D: TRBD1
V: TRBV18
size: -
J: TRBJ1-2

DNA: TGTGCCAGCCACCCCCCGGGGAACTACAATGAGCAGTTCTTC
CDR3: CASHPPGNYNEQFF
D: -
V: TRBV27
size: -
J: TRBJ2-1

DNA: TGTGCCAGCACTCAGGACAGGGTAATGGGAGAGACCCAGTACTTC
CDR3: CASTQDRVMGETQYF
D: TRBD1
V: TRBV2
size: -
J: TRBJ2-5

DNA: TGTGCCAGCAGTGAATCATTACGGGGAGGAGGCAATCAGCCCCAGCATTTT
CDR3: CASSESLRGGGNQPQHF
D: -
V: TRBV25-1
size: -
J: TRBJ1-5

DNA: TGTGCCAGCAGCTTAGACAGGACGGAGACCCAGTACTTC
CDR3: CASSLDRTETQYF
D: -
V: TRBV11-1
size: -
J: TRBJ2-5

DNA: TGTGCCAGCAGCTCCCTAGTGGAGCAGTTCTTC
CDR3: CASSSLVEQFF
D: -
V: TRBV7-9
size: -
J: TRBJ2-1

DNA: TGTGCCAGCAGCCAAGCAGGGAGGGCCGGGGAGCTGTTTTTT
CDR3: CASSQAGRAGELFF
D: TRBD2
V: TRBV4-2
size: once
J: TRBJ2-2